This T cell receptor beta chain appears in the sequencing data of a study of metastatic and nonmetastatic thyroid tumors. Study overall: For malignant and benign thyroid patients, tumor or nodule tissue and blood were the sources whose repertoires were compared.

TCRdb re-clonotyped the PCR reads via MiXCR. The table lists about 39,000 clones, around 15% of them singletons. Thyroid surgery had not been preceded by any treatment in any patient. CDR3 length equals 15 residues. The germline V gene has CDR1 MNHNS and CDR2 SASEGT. V was trimmed by 5 bases and J by 5 bases, leaving 13 bases between them. This clone was counted many times. Its antigen is not known. Whole-study results and caveats: Compared with benign nodules, malignant thyroid tumors were reported to have significantly higher TCR beta diversity in both blood and tumor.

The receptor comes from a female donor with papillary thyroid cancer or a benign thyroid nodule (not recorded which). Some clones in this sample may be carry-over from other donors' samples. J is TRBJ1-6 and V is TRBV6-1; D uncertain. Sequences were obtained from blood. CDR3 sequence (DNA): TGTGCCAGCAGTCCGTCGACTCCGGATAATTCACCCCTCCACTTT. It specifies CASSPSTPDNSPLHF.